The present TCR beta chain was sequenced within a study of T-cell reconstitution after alpha-beta-depleted transplantation in children. In its sample, this clonotype was seen a few times. Its antigen remains unidentified. CDR3 length: 15 residues. V dropped 5 bases and J dropped 1 base, with 13 bases sitting between them. The germline gives CDR1 SEHNR, CDR2 FQNEAQ (reference sequence). Broader study findings: Expanded clones from the graft, numbering several hundred, reportedly supplied alpha-beta T cells about two months after transplant. T-cell numbers and diversity, one year after transplant, stemmed largely from T cells that were newly produced. High day-60 TCRbeta diversity in some patients came from surviving recipient T cells and thymic progenitors.

Unique molecular identifiers were used in preparing the TCRbeta library. Each CDR3 protein is one row after TCRdb ran MiXCR on the PCR reads. The sample records approximately 650,000 distinct CDR3 sequences, around 13% being singletons. The sequence was collected from a girl aged 2 to 9 with congenital amegakaryocytic thrombocytopenia, due to receive a stem cell transplant. The chain has TRBV7-9 and TRBJ2-3; D might be TRBD2 (6 bases). The sequencing here drew on PBMCs, taken before TCRalphabeta/CD19-depleted stem cell transplant. CDR3 protein: CASSTTSSGTDTQYF. In DNA, the CDR3 is TGTGCCAGCAGCACTACTAGCTCCGGCACAGATACGCAGTATTTT.